This T cell receptor beta chain was profiled in a study of CD8 T cells in ankylosing spondylitis. This clonotype was seen many times. As yet, its antigen is unknown. Study-wide findings and caveats: In peripheral blood, disease-linked CD8+ clones occurred at relatively low frequencies. The study identified a TCR beta motif of fewer than 10 highly homologous variants that appeared characteristic of ankylosing spondylitis blood.

Libraries for TCR beta were made by quantitative 5'-RACE with molecular barcodes. TCRdb re-derived calls from the 5' RACE reads in MiXCR, one entry per CDR3 protein. The profile shows some 200,000 distinct CDR3 sequences, roughly 18% of them singletons. Trimming took off 4 bases at V and 8 bases at J, with 11 bases between the two ends. The germline gives CDR1 SQVTM, CDR2 ANQGSEA. The CDR3 contains 11 residues. This clonotype originated in a male donor between 5 and 35 years old with ankylosing spondylitis or in good health (not recorded which). This chain uses TRBV29-1 with TRBJ1-2, with D tentatively TRBD1 (5 bases). The specimen sequenced was blood, either unsorted or a sorted T cell fraction (not recorded which). The CDR3 bases are TGCAGCGTTGTATCGGGGGAGGGCTACACCTTC. Translation gives CSVVSGEGYTF.